The 31 T cell receptor beta chains below all came from one sample that was sequenced in a study of radiotherapy plus CTLA-4 blockade in lung cancer. Profiled with immunoSEQ multiplex PCR; TCRdb holds only in-frame clones, not every one. The sample consists of approximately 60,000 clones, approximately 77% of them appearing once. Here the sequenced sample was peripheral blood, taken from a patient treated with radiotherapy plus ipilimumab. These receptor sequences come from a human donor with non-small cell lung cancer who had a complete response to radiotherapy plus ipilimumab.

This clone has just one count. The genes are TRBV20-1 and TRBJ2-5; D not certain. CDR1 is DFQATT, CDR2 SNEGSKA, per germline (reference sequence). Trimming stripped 6 bases from V and 3 bases from J, with 8 bases between. There are 11 residues in the CDR3. The CDR3 region is CSAEAEETQYF. The CDR3 nucleotides read TGCAGTGCAGAGGCGGAAGAGACCCAGTACTTC.

CDR3 nucleotide sequence: TGTGCCAGCAGTCAGGACAGGGTTTCTAATGAAAAACTGTTTTTT. This translates into CASSQDRVSNEKLFF. This chain connects TRBV6-6 to TRBJ1-4; TRBD1 agrees at 8 bases. Germline loops: CDR1 MNHNY, CDR2 SVGAGI (reference sequence). This CDR3 is 15 amino acids long. The V gene end was trimmed by 5 bases and the J gene end by 3 bases; junction bases not matched to a gene: 5.

This chain connects TRBV7-2 to TRBJ2-3, with D possibly matching TRBD2 (5 bases). There are 14 residues in the CDR3. Germline-derived CDR1 and CDR2 are SGHTA and FQGNSA. V gave up 3 bases and J gave up 4 bases, with 11 bases separating them. The CDR3 bases are TGTGCCAGCAGCTTTAGCGCCTGGGCAGATACGCAGTATTTT. It is translated as CASSFSAWADTQYF.

CDR3 bases: TGTGCCAGCAGCTTACAGGGGGCTGGAAACACCATATATTTT. Amino acids: CASSLQGAGNTIYF. This chain connects TRBV9 to TRBJ1-3, with TRBD1 matching 8 bases. V gave up 4 bases and J gave up 2 bases; unmatched junction bases: 2. CDR1 and CDR2 from the germline V gene are SGDLS and YYNGEE. There are 14 residues in the CDR3.

The chain is built from TRBV28 and TRBJ1-3; D is unresolved. Germline V lookup: CDR1 MDHEN, CDR2 SYDVKM. Trimming took 2 bases from V and 0 from J, leaving 11 bases between them. CDR3 length: 16 amino acids. The CDR3 sequence: CASSLVTGSSGNTIYF. CDR3 bases: TGTGCCAGCAGTTTAGTGACCGGCAGCTCTGGAAACACCATATATTTT.

As to this clone: Its ends do not fully match the called genes, so a read error is possible. The chain recombines TRBV7-7 with TRBJ2-2; 9 positions match TRBD1. The CDR3 loop spans 15 amino acids. Looked up from germline, CDR1 is SSHAT and CDR2 is FNYEAQ (reference sequence). CDR3 nucleotide sequence: TGTGCTAGCAGCCCTGGGACAGGGCACACCGGGGAGCTGTTTTTT. It is translated as CASSPGTGHTGELFF.

The rearrangement links TRBV11-2 to TRBJ1-2; possibly TRBD1 for D (5 bases). This CDR3 has 16 residues. Trimming took 1 base from V and 1 from J, leaving 13 bases between them. Germline V gene sequence: CDR1 SGHAT, CDR2 FQNNGV. The CDR3 nucleotides read TGTGCCAGCAGCTTAGGCGGGGGTTTCTTTAACTATGGCTACACCTTC. Translation: CASSLGGGFFNYGYTF.

This chain links TRBV10-3 with TRBJ1-2, with TRBD1 matching 7 bases. Germline V gene data show CDR1 as ENHRY and CDR2 as SYGVKD. The CDR3 is 15 amino acids. V dropped 1 base and J dropped 0; count of bases not matched to a gene: 2. Here the CDR3 reads CAISEWDSPNYGYTF. The CDR3, as DNA: TGTGCCATCAGTGAGTGGGACAGCCCTAACTATGGCTACACCTTC.

The V and J genes are TRBV6-5 and TRBJ1-2, with a possible D match to TRBD1 (5 bases). Trimming removed 3 bases from V and 3 bases from J, with 14 bases in between. Germline CDR1 and CDR2: MNHEY and SVGAGI. The CDR3 has 15 amino acids. CDR3 sequence: CASSYPQGGDYGYTF. CDR3 coding DNA: TGTGCCAGCAGTTATCCCCAGGGTGGCGACTATGGCTACACCTTC.

This sequence joins TRBV7-2 and TRBJ2-7, with a weak D call TRBD2 (7 bases). The CDR3 is made up of 13 amino acids. The ends were cut back, 11 bases at V and 3 bases at J, with 17 bases in the middle. In germline, CDR1 is SGHTA, CDR2 FQGNSA. CDR3 sequence (DNA): TGTGCCTCCAAGGCCGGGGGGCGCTACGAGCAGTACTTC. Protein product: CASKAGGRYEQYF.

The rearrangement joins TRBV27 to TRBJ1-6; D is ambiguous. In germline, CDR1 is MNHEY, CDR2 SMNVEV (reference sequence). The V end lost 6 bases, the J end lost 6 bases, and 15 bases lay between the germline ends. The CDR3 contains 15 residues. The CDR3 DNA follows: TGTGCCAGCAGCTCCCCGCAGACAATTAATTCACCCCTCCACTTT. Its translation is CASSSPQTINSPLHF.

This clone was picked up a small number of times. The chain uses TRBV27 and TRBJ2-5; 7 nucleotides agree with TRBD1. This CDR3 is built from 16 residues. Trimming removed 2 bases from V and 3 bases from J; junction bases left unmatched: 9. The V gene's germline CDR1 is MNHEY and CDR2 SMNVEV (reference sequence). CDR3 bases: TGTGCCAGCAGTTTAAGGGTGGGCAGGGGGAAAGAGACCCAGTACTTC. Translation gives CASSLRVGRGKETQYF.

V usage is TRBV6-5 and J usage is TRBJ1-3, with TRBD1 matching over 9 bases. The V and J ends lost 4 bases and 4 bases, in that order; junction bases with no gene match: 5. Germline V gene sequence: CDR1 MNHEY, CDR2 SVGAGI. CDR3 length: 15 residues. DNA of the CDR3: TGTGCCAGCAGTTTACAGGGGGCGATCGGAAACACCATATATTTT. The encoded protein is CASSLQGAIGNTIYF.

The J gene is TRBJ2-3, the V gene TRBV5-8; D may match TRBD1 or TRBD2 (5 bases each). The CDR3 length is 13 residues. Germline loops: CDR1 SGHTS, CDR2 YDEGEE. V lost 3 bases and J 0 bases, leaving 5 bases between the germline ends. This CDR3 reads CASSWDSTDTQYF. CDR3 DNA: TGTGCCAGCAGCTGGGACAGCACAGATACGCAGTATTTT.

This clone turned up a few times. This chain uses TRBV6-5 with TRBJ2-7; 7 bases agree with TRBD1. The V segment lost 8 bases and the J segment 2 bases; nucleotides outside the gene matches: 6. The CDR3 extends over 13 amino acids. Germline V lookup: CDR1 MNHEY, CDR2 SVGAGI. CDR3 nucleotide sequence: TGTGCCAGCTGTTCAGGGGGACCCTACGAGCAGTACGTC. Protein sequence: CASCSGGPYEQYV.

The chain combines TRBV21-1 with TRBJ2-2; the table assigns TRBD2, which was not confirmed against the DNA. TRBV21-1 is termed a pseudogene. This CDR3 has 15 residues. The CDR3 loop is CASSKRGLNTGELFF. The CDR3, as DNA: TGTGCCAGCAGCAAACGGGGACTGAACACCGGGGAGCTGTTTTTT.

This clone was counted between two and nine times. This sequence joins TRBV2 and TRBJ1-4; 9 bases are a match to TRBD1. The CDR3 is 15 amino acids. The trim removed 4 bases at V and 6 bases at J, leaving 6 bases unmatched. Germline V gives CDR1 SNHLY, CDR2 FYNNEI. The CDR3 sequence is CASSGYDRGYEKLFF. The CDR3, as DNA: TGTGCCAGCAGTGGTTACGACAGGGGGTATGAAAAACTGTTTTTT.

V usage is TRBV6-1 and J usage is TRBJ2-7; perhaps TRBD2 as D (7 bases). Trimming left V 2 bases short and J 4 bases short, with 12 bases between. The CDR3 spans 14 residues. Germline CDR1 reads MNHNS; CDR2 reads SASEGT. CDR3 nucleotide sequence: TGTGCCAGCAGTGAACGTGGGAGGGGGTACGAGCAGTACGTC. Protein product: CASSERGRGYEQYV.

V gene TRBV11-2 combines with J gene TRBJ1-2; 8 bases line up with TRBD1. The trim removed 4 bases at V and 4 bases at J, leaving 11 bases unmatched. The CDR3 loop spans 16 amino acids. From germline, CDR1 is SGHAT and CDR2 FQNNGV. DNA for the CDR3: TGTGCCAGCAGCTCGATTGGACAGGGCAGGGGCTATGGCTACACCTTC. Protein: CASSSIGQGRGYGYTF. Full variable domain (rest looked up from reference TRBV11-2 and TRBJ1-2): EAGVAQSPRYKIIEKRQSVAFWCNPISGHATLYWYQQILGQGPKLLIQFQNNGVVDDSQLPKDRFSAERLKGVDSTLKIQPAKLEDSAVYLCASSSIGQGRGYGYTFGSGTRLTVV.

The V call is TRBV11-2, the J call TRBJ1-2; D is possibly TRBD1 (6 bases). The CDR3 runs to 14 residues. Germline-derived CDR1 and CDR2 are SGHAT and FQNNGV. V lost 5 bases and J lost 4, with 14 bases in between. The CDR3 loop reads CASSGGGRSYGYTF. The CDR3 nucleotides read TGTGCCAGCAGCGGTGGGGGGCGCAGCTATGGCTACACCTTC.

This sequence joins TRBV13 and TRBJ1-5; D is unresolved. V was cut by 6 bases and J by 7 bases, with 13 bases left in between. Per germline, CDR1 PRHDT and CDR2 FYEKMQ (reference sequence). The CDR3 extends over 13 amino acids. CDR3 nucleotide sequence: TGTGCCAGCAGTCTAGGGAACGGCCAGCCCCAGCATTTT. Residues: CASSLGNGQPQHF.

CDR3 sequence: CASSFDRGTLEQFF. In nucleotides, the CDR3 is TGTGCCAGCAGCTTTGACAGGGGGACTCTTGAGCAGTTCTTC. The chain couples TRBV7-2 to TRBJ2-1, with 9 bases matching TRBD1. The V and J ends lost 3 bases and 9 bases, in that order; junction bases with no gene match: 6. Germline assignment: CDR1 SGHTA and CDR2 FQGNSA. CDR3 size: 14 residues. Based on the CDR3 plus reference TRBV7-2 and TRBJ2-1, the full variable domain is GAGVSQSPSNKVTEKGKDVELRCDPISGHTALYWYRQSLGQGLEFLIYFQGNSAPDKSGLPSDRFSAERTGGSVSTLTIQRTQQEDSAVYLCASSFDRGTLEQFFGPGTRLTVL.

The CDR3 loop is CAIRDPSGSSSTDTQYF. CDR3 in DNA: TGTGCCATCAGGGACCCTAGCGGATCCTCTAGCACAGATACGCAGTATTTT. The chain has TRBV10-3 and TRBJ2-3; 7 bases fit TRBD2. V was clipped by 6 bases and J by 0 bases; unmatched bases: 12. Germline lookup yields CDR1 ENHRY and CDR2 SYGVKD. The CDR3 is made up of 17 amino acids.

This chain joins TRBV29-1 and TRBJ1-2, with D hard to call. Trimming cost V 7 bases and J 4 bases, with 13 bases left between them. Germline V gene sequence: CDR1 SQVTM, CDR2 ANQGSEA. The CDR3 extends over 12 amino acids. The CDR3 DNA is TGCAGCGCCCACGGGGTAGGCTATGGCTACACCTTC. The encoded protein is CSAHGVGYGYTF.

The genes are TRBV10-1 and TRBJ2-1, with 8 bases aligning to TRBD2. The CDR3 totals 15 residues. Unmatched junction bases numbered 11, after V lost 6 bases and J lost 7 bases. CDR1 and CDR2 from the germline V gene are WNHNN and SYGVQD (reference sequence). This chain's CDR3 is CASSLSRGGRNEQFF. The CDR3 bases are TGCGCCAGCAGCCTCTCTCGGGGGGGCCGGAATGAGCAGTTCTTC.

This clone was found once. This chain joins TRBV13 and TRBJ1-1, with 8 bases identical to TRBD1. With V trimmed by 3 bases and J by 8 bases, 8 bases remained unmatched. The CDR3 has 14 amino acids. Germline values: CDR1 PRHDT, CDR2 FYEKMQ (reference sequence). The chain's CDR3 is CASSFSGGLYEAFF. The CDR3 DNA sequence: TGTGCCAGCAGCTTTTCAGGGGGCTTGTACGAAGCTTTCTTT.

V is TRBV5-1 and J is TRBJ2-5, with 8 bases matching TRBD1. This CDR3 is built from 15 residues. The J segment lost 3 bases and the V segment lost 3 bases, leaving 7 bases of the junction unmatched. Germline assignment: CDR1 SGHRS and CDR2 YFSETQ. The CDR3 DNA reads TGCGCCAGCAGCTCCCAGGGGGCGCCAAAAGAGACCCAGTACTTC. Protein sequence: CASSSQGAPKETQYF.

CDR3 amino acids: CASREGGSGEQFF. As DNA, the CDR3 is TGTGCCAGTAGGGAAGGGGGCTCAGGTGAGCAGTTCTTC. The chain joins TRBV19 to TRBJ2-1; 7 bases agree with TRBD1. Per the germline V gene, CDR1 is LNHDA and CDR2 is SQIVND (reference sequence). V shed 6 bases, J shed 9 bases, and the junction held 8 bases outside the gene matches. This CDR3 region has 13 residues. The full variable domain, in which reference TRBV19 and TRBJ2-1 provide the parts outside the CDR3, is DGGITQSPKYLFRKEGQNVTLSCEQNLNHDAMYWYRQDPGQGLRLIYYSQIVNDFQKGDIAEGYSVSREKKESFPLTVTSAQKNPTAFYLCASREGGSGEQFFGPGTRLTVL.

The chain is built from TRBV2 and TRBJ1-3; the D is unclear. The CDR3 loop spans 15 amino acids. The ends were cut back, 7 bases at V and 3 bases at J, with 16 bases in the middle. The germline CDR1 and CDR2 sequences are SNHLY and FYNNEI. The CDR3 loop reads CASTLDGRSGNTIYF. CDR3 bases: TGTGCCAGCACTTTGGACGGGAGGAGTGGAAACACCATATATTTT.

The genes are TRBV6-5 and TRBJ2-7, with 10 positions matching TRBD2. J was trimmed by 4 bases and V by 6 bases; bases with no gene match: 9. CDR1 is MNHEY and CDR2 is SVGAGI in the germline V gene. This CDR3 is 15 amino acids long. The CDR3 here is CASSRPGLATYEQYV. The CDR3 bases are TGTGCCAGCAGCCGGCCGGGACTAGCGACATACGAGCAGTACGTC.

The J gene is TRBJ2-7, the V gene TRBV5-1, with unresolved D. Germline V gene sequence: CDR1 SGHRS, CDR2 YFSETQ. CDR3 length: 12 residues. V lost 4 bases and J 5 bases, leaving 10 bases between the germline ends. The CDR3 here is CASSQDGHEQYF. Here the CDR3 DNA reads TGCGCCAGCAGCCAAGATGGACACGAGCAGTACTTC.